Listed here are 8 T cell receptor beta chains from one sample, sequenced in a study of cytomegalovirus exposure and HLA in healthy donors. The PCR employed 60 Vbeta primers together with 13 Jbeta primers. TCRdb's copy holds only in-frame clones and misses some; the assay was immunoSEQ multiplex PCR. The table has more than 150,000 clones, just under 80% seen once. Material for sequencing was PBMCs. Receptors originate from a woman in her twenties or thirties in good health and CMV-seropositive.

The chain is built from TRBV7-6 and TRBJ1-1; the match to TRBD1 covers 8 bases. The CDR3 is made up of 14 amino acids. Germline V gene data show CDR1 as SGHVS and CDR2 as FNYEAQ. Trimming removed 5 bases from V and 5 bases from J; junction bases left unmatched: 7. CDR3 nucleotides: TGTGCCAGCAGCCCAGGACAGGGTTTGACTGAAGCTTTCTTT. Its translation: CASSPGQGLTEAFF. The variable domain in full, with the rest retrieved from reference TRBV7-6 and TRBJ1-1, is GAGVSQSPRYKVTKRGQDVALRCDPISGHVSLYWYRQALGQGPEFLTYFNYEAQQDKSGLPNDRFSAERPEGSISTLTIQRTEQRDSAMYRCASSPGQGLTEAFFGQGTRLTVV.

This rearrangement joins TRBV4-2 to TRBJ1-2; 10 bases match TRBD1. This CDR3 has 17 residues. Germline V lookup: CDR1 LGHNA, CDR2 YNFKEQ. V lost 0 bases, J lost 2 bases, and 6 bases stayed unmatched. Here the CDR3 DNA reads TGTGCCAGCAGCCAAGAGGACAGGGGGACCGGGAACTATGGCTACACCTTC. It specifies CASSQEDRGTGNYGYTF.

This rearrangement joins TRBV2 to TRBJ1-1; TRBD1 matches at 7 bases. Germline V gene data show CDR1 as SNHLY and CDR2 as FYNNEI. The J segment lost 1 base and the V segment lost 11 bases, leaving 10 bases of the junction unmatched. The CDR3 contains 14 residues. The DNA for the CDR3 is TGTGCCGCTACAGGGGACTGGAGGAACACTGAAGCTTTCTTT. Protein sequence: CAATGDWRNTEAFF. Supplemented by reference TRBV2 and TRBJ1-1, the full variable domain reads EPEVTQTPSHQVTQMGQEVILRCVPISNHLYFYWYRQILGQKVEFLVSFYNNEISEKSEIFDDQFSVERPDGSNFTLKIRSTKLEDSAMYFCAATGDWRNTEAFFGQGTRLTVV.

The chain joins TRBV4-3 to TRBJ2-7; tentative D call: TRBD1 (6 bases). Between the trimmed V and J ends, which lost 0 bases and 4 bases, there was a span of 13 bases. This CDR3 has 15 residues. Germline V lookup: CDR1 LGHNA, CDR2 YSLEER. This CDR3 reads CASSQDQYRVYEQYF. The CDR3 region has the DNA TGCGCCAGCAGCCAAGATCAGTACAGGGTATACGAGCAGTACTTC.

This clone was seen a handful of times. The chain employs TRBV2 and TRBJ1-3; a weak D match, TRBD1 (5 bases). Per germline, CDR1 SNHLY and CDR2 FYNNEI. The CDR3 is 12 residues long. V dropped 7 bases and J dropped 2 bases, with 6 bases sitting between them. As DNA, the CDR3 is TGTGCCAGCAAGACAGCTGGAAACACCATATATTTT. It is translated as CASKTAGNTIYF.

The V call is TRBV5-1, the J call TRBJ2-4; a weak D match, TRBD2 (5 bases). Germline CDR1 is SGHRS and CDR2 is YFSETQ. V dropped 4 bases and J dropped 1 base, with 9 bases sitting between them. This CDR3 has 14 amino acids. The DNA for the CDR3 is TGCGCCAGCAGCAGCTCGGGGGCCAAAAACATTCAGTACTTC. Its protein is CASSSSGAKNIQYF.

The rearrangement uses TRBV4-1 and TRBJ2-5; the match to TRBD2 covers 11 bases. CDR3 length: 17 residues. V lost 0 bases, J lost 5 bases, and 8 bases stayed unmatched. Germline V gene sequence: CDR1 MGHRA, CDR2 YSYEKL. DNA of the CDR3: TGCGCCAGCAGCCAAGATTTAGCGGGGGGGCGGTTCGAGACCCAGTACTTC. Protein: CASSQDLAGGRFETQYF.

This clone was seen only a few times. The chain uses TRBV19 and TRBJ1-6, with 8 bases lining up with TRBD1. Per germline, CDR1 LNHDA and CDR2 SQIVND (reference sequence). With 5 bases clipped from V and 10 bases from J, the junction kept 10 bases outside the gene matches. This CDR3 region has 15 residues. CDR3 loop: CASSEGQGFYSPLHF. The CDR3 nucleotides are TGTGCCAGTAGTGAAGGACAGGGTTTCTACTCACCCCTCCACTTT. Complete variable domain (other parts from reference TRBV19 and TRBJ1-6): DGGITQSPKYLFRKEGQNVTLSCEQNLNHDAMYWYRQDPGQGLRLIYYSQIVNDFQKGDIAEGYSVSREKKESFPLTVTSAQKNPTAFYLCASSEGQGFYSPLHFGNGTRLTVT.